Detailed here is one T cell receptor beta chain. These data come from a study of cytomegalovirus exposure and HLA in healthy donors. Vbeta (60) and Jbeta (13) primers were used in the PCR. TCRdb's copy holds only in-frame clones and misses some; the assay was immunoSEQ multiplex PCR. The data contain about 150,000 clones, nearly 80% of them singletons. This CDR3 has 14 amino acids. Germline V lookup: CDR1 MDHEN, CDR2 SYDVKM. The germline V and J ends were trimmed by 4 bases and 6 bases, with 15 bases remaining between them. The gene calls are TRBV28 and TRBJ1-2; tentatively, D is TRBD1 (6 bases). Sequenced sample: PBMCs. This TCR was recovered from a woman between 40 and 55 years old in good health and CMV-seronegative. In nucleotides, the CDR3 is TGTGCCAGCAGTTCGCCACGACAGGTAGATGGCTACACCTTC. Translation: CASSSPRQVDGYTF.